One and the same sample provided the 16 T cell receptor beta chains below, sequenced in a study of OX40 agonist ivuxolimab in advanced cancers. Profiled with immunoSEQ multiplex PCR; TCRdb holds only in-frame clones, not every one. The sample yields some 95,000 clones, approximately 85% seen once. Source: CD4+ or CD8+ T cells sorted from blood, taken in a trial of the OX40 agonist ivuxolimab. The receptors derive from an adult with an advanced solid tumor such as melanoma, head and neck, liver or kidney cancer.

This clone was detected only once. The J gene is TRBJ2-7, the V gene TRBV5-1, with TRBD2 as a possible D gene (5 bases). The CDR3 spans 13 residues. CDR1 is SGHRS and CDR2 is YFSETQ in the germline V gene. Trimming took 4 bases from V and 4 from J, leaving 12 bases between them. Here the CDR3 DNA reads TGCGCCAGCAGCCCCGATAGCGTTTACGAGCAGTACTTC. It is translated as CASSPDSVYEQYF.

The V and J genes are TRBV4-2 and TRBJ2-6, with D hard to call. With 5 bases removed from V and 5 bases from J, the gap between germline ends came to 22 bases. The V gene's germline CDR1 is LGHNA and CDR2 YNFKEQ. This CDR3 has 18 residues. CDR3 region: CASSVVTRLQSRANVLTF. CDR3 bases: TGTGCCAGCAGCGTGGTGACAAGGTTACAAAGTCGGGCCAACGTCCTGACTTTC.

This clone was counted a few times. The V call is TRBV10-3, the J call TRBJ1-2, with a tentative D call TRBD1 (5 bases). Germline V gene sequence: CDR1 ENHRY, CDR2 SYGVKD. V lost 6 bases and J 4 bases, leaving 15 bases between the germline ends. The CDR3 sequence is 14 residues long. CDR3 loop: CAISVGADSYGYTF. CDR3 bases: TGTGCCATCAGCGTTGGTGCAGACAGCTATGGCTACACCTTC.

The V call is TRBV27, the J call TRBJ1-5, with TRBD1 matching 10 bases. CDR3 size: 16 residues. With 5 bases clipped from V and 6 bases from J, the junction kept 10 bases outside the gene matches. Germline V lookup: CDR1 MNHEY, CDR2 SMNVEV (reference sequence). In DNA form, the CDR3 reads TGTGCCAGCAGTACCTCGACAGGGGGCGTGGGTCAGCCCCAGCATTTT. Amino acid sequence: CASSTSTGGVGQPQHF.

The chain recombines TRBV2 with TRBJ2-7; D gene ambiguous. This CDR3 is 12 amino acids long. Germline CDR1 is SNHLY and CDR2 is FYNNEI. V was trimmed by 4 bases and J by 3 bases, leaving 7 bases between them. In DNA form, the CDR3 reads TGTGCCAGCAGTGTGGCAAGCTACGAGCAGTACTTC. Residues: CASSVASYEQYF.

The chain carries TRBV2 and TRBJ1-5; TRBD1 might be the D (6 bases). The CDR3 sequence is 16 residues long. Per germline, CDR1 SNHLY and CDR2 FYNNEI. The V and J ends lost 5 bases and 3 bases respectively, with 17 bases between them. CDR3 DNA: TGTGCCAGCAGTCCCCACCGCACAGGGCCCAATCAGCCCCAGCATTTT. Protein product: CASSPHRTGPNQPQHF.

The V call is TRBV7-3, the J call TRBJ2-1; D gene uncertain. The length of the CDR3 is 13 residues. CDR1 and CDR2 from the germline V gene are SGHTA and FQGTGA. Trimming pared 4 bases from V and 4 bases from J, leaving 8 bases between. The CDR3 loop reads CASSSSGYNEQFF. In nucleotides, the CDR3 is TGTGCCAGCAGCTCGTCTGGATACAATGAGCAGTTCTTC.

The chain is built from TRBV2 and TRBJ2-7, with TRBD1 matching over 8 bases. This CDR3 is built from 16 residues. With V trimmed by 3 bases and J by 4 bases, 11 bases remained unmatched. Germline V gene data show CDR1 as SNHLY and CDR2 as FYNNEI. The CDR3 sequence is CASSERDQGAGYEQYF. CDR3 sequence (DNA): TGTGCCAGCAGTGAGAGGGACCAGGGGGCTGGGTACGAGCAGTACTTC.

J is TRBJ1-1 and V is TRBV2; D call uncertain. Germline CDR1 and CDR2: SNHLY and FYNNEI. The CDR3 loop spans 13 amino acids. V gave up 7 bases and J gave up 6 bases, with 15 bases separating them. CDR3 loop: CASKEIPPSEAFF. The CDR3 nucleotides are TGTGCCAGCAAGGAGATCCCTCCTTCTGAAGCTTTCTTT.

V gene TRBV28 combines with J gene TRBJ1-1; D not resolved. V shed 5 bases and J shed 4 bases, with 11 bases lying between them. The CDR3 loop spans 13 amino acids. Germline V CDR1 and CDR2: MDHEN, SYDVKM. As DNA, the CDR3 is TGTGCCAGCAGTCTCGGAATAGGCACTGAAGCTTTCTTT. As protein: CASSLGIGTEAFF. Full variable domain (outside the CDR3, taken from reference TRBV28 and TRBJ1-1): DVKVTQSSRYLVKRTGEKVFLECVQDMDHENMFWYRQDPGLGLRLIYFSYDVKMKEKGDIPEGYSVSREKKERFSLILESASTNQTSMYLCASSLGIGTEAFFGQGTRLTVV.

The chain uses TRBV7-2 and TRBJ2-3; D gene uncertain. Germline V CDR1 and CDR2: SGHTA, FQGNSA. The CDR3 totals 16 residues. V was pared by 3 bases and J by 0 bases, with 13 bases between. CDR3 sequence: CASSLGGGSSTDTQYF. CDR3 in DNA: TGTGCCAGCAGCTTGGGTGGCGGCAGTAGCACAGATACGCAGTATTTT.

This chain connects TRBV5-4 to TRBJ2-2; 11 positions match TRBD2. The germline CDR1 and CDR2 sequences are SGHNT and YYREEE (reference sequence). J lost 6 bases, V lost 0 bases, and 1 base had no gene match. There are 15 residues in the CDR3. The CDR3 DNA sequence: TGTGCCAGCAGCTTGGATAGCGGGAGGGCCGGGGAGCTGTTTTTT. This sequence encodes CASSLDSGRAGELFF.

The V call is TRBV10-3, the J call TRBJ2-2, with a possible D match to TRBD2 (5 bases). Germline CDR1 and CDR2: ENHRY and SYGVKD. Trimming took 3 bases from V and 7 from J, leaving 12 bases between them. The CDR3 is 14 residues long. CDR3 DNA: TGTGCCATCAGTGATGGCGCCGGGATCGGGGAGCTGTTTTTT. Its translation: CAISDGAGIGELFF.

This chain links TRBV4-1 with TRBJ1-2, with D maybe TRBD1 (6 bases). CDR1 and CDR2 from the germline V gene are MGHRA and YSYEKL. CDR3 length: 16 residues. Trimming pared 1 base from V and 0 bases from J, leaving 12 bases between. DNA for the CDR3: TGCGCCAGCAGCCAAGGGGAGGGGGAAGCTAACTATGGCTACACCTTC. Translation: CASSQGEGEANYGYTF.

The CDR3 DNA reads TGCGCCAGCAGCCACCGACAGGGGGGTACCGACGAGCAGTACTTC. This encodes CASSHRQGGTDEQYF. The chain recombines TRBV4-1 with TRBJ2-7; 9 bases align to TRBD1. Germline CDR1 reads MGHRA; CDR2 reads YSYEKL. The CDR3 sequence is 15 residues long. The trim removed 3 bases at V and 5 bases at J, leaving 8 bases unmatched.

The CDR3 loop reads CASSKQFRAHPDEQYF. CDR3 DNA sequence: TGTGCCAGCAGCAAACAGTTCCGGGCCCACCCCGACGAGCAGTACTTC. The chain is built from TRBV21-1 and TRBJ2-5. The J call may be mistaken, given a closer DNA end match to TRBJ2-7. TRBV21-1 is a recognized pseudogene. This CDR3 is 16 amino acids long.